Listed below are T cell receptor beta chains from one sample, sequenced in a study of technical replicates of blood from a few donors. The repertoire was sequenced with immunoSEQ multiplex PCR; TCRdb's copy has only in-frame clones and lacks some. The profile shows about 88,000 clones, around 95% of them singletons. Specimen: T cells isolated from PBMCs. These receptors were taken from a human donor in good health. Both conserved end residues are part of each CDR3. Each record gives: V gene, J gene, D gene, clone size, CDR3 length, CDR3 DNA, CDR3 protein. The D gene is left open where the match is weak. Clone size is stated in some rows and not others, as once, few, many or a class when expanded.

TRBV27	TRBJ2-7	.	.	14	TGTGCCAGCAGTTTAGTAACCGGCTCCTACGAGCAGTACTTC	CASSLVTGSYEQYF
TRBV7-8	TRBJ2-3	.	.	13	TGTGCCAGCAGATCTTCTAGAACAGATACGCAGTATTTT	CASRSSRTDTQYF
TRBV7-3	TRBJ2-7	.	.	13	TGTGCCAGCAGCCCAGGGGGAGGCTACGAGCAGTACTTC	CASSPGGGYEQYF
TRBV6-1	TRBJ1-2	.	.	13	TGTGCCAGCCGGGGGTTCACTGGGTATGGCTACACCTTC	CASRGFTGYGYTF
TRBV7-3	TRBJ2-7	TRBD2	.	13	TGTGCCAGCAGCCCCGGGACTAGCGGTGAGCAGTACTTC	CASSPGTSGEQYF
TRBV5-4	TRBJ2-1	.	.	17	TGTGCCAGCAGCTTGGCCCCTTTATGGGAGGTCTACAATGAGCAGTTCTTC	CASSLAPLWEVYNEQFF
TRBV30	TRBJ2-2	.	once	14	TGTGCCTGGAATAGTCTGGCGAACACCGGGGAGCTGTTTTTT	CAWNSLANTGELFF
TRBV6-6	TRBJ1-3	.	.	15	TGTGCCAGCAGTTCTCCCCTTGGGGGGTGGAACACCATATATTTT	CASSSPLGGWNTIYF
TRBV10-3	TRBJ2-7	.	.	16	TGTGCCATCAGTGAGTCGAGGTCAAATCAATCCTACGAGCAGTACTTC	CAISESRSNQSYEQYF
TRBV6-6	TRBJ2-5	TRBD1	.	14	TGTGCCAGCAGCTGGACAGGGTATCAAGAGACCCAGTACTTC	CASSWTGYQETQYF
TRBV19	TRBJ1-3	.	.	18	TGTGCCAGTACGTGGGCAGGGCCACTCCTGAGCTCTGGAAACACCATATATTTT	CASTWAGPLLSSGNTIYF
TRBV9	TRBJ2-1	.	.	16	TGTGCCAGCAGCCCTCGAGGAGGGTCGACCTACAATGAGCAGTTCTTC	CASSPRGGSTYNEQFF
TRBV18	TRBJ1-1	.	.	17	TGTGCCAGCTCACCAGGCGCAGGCGGGGGATCCGCCACTGAAGCTTTCTTT	CASSPGAGGGSATEAFF
TRBV29-1	TRBJ2-3	TRBD1	.	13	TGCAGCGTGCTAGGACAGGATGCAGATACACAGTATTTT	CSVLGQDADTQYF
TRBV7-6	TRBJ2-7	.	.	15	TGTGCCAGCAGCCACCGGGACTCGAGCTCCTACGAGCAGTACTTC	CASSHRDSSSYEQYF
TRBV28	TRBJ2-1	TRBD2	.	15	TGTGCCAGCAGTGGTCTAGCGGGAGGTAAAAATGAGCAGTTCTTC	CASSGLAGGKNEQFF
TRBV28	TRBJ1-4	.	.	14	TGTGCCAGCAGTTTTACAAGGAGTAATGAAAAACTGTTTTTT	CASSFTRSNEKLFF
TRBV2	TRBJ1-3	.	.	14	TGTGCCAGCAGTGAACAGGGTGCAGGAAACACCATATATTTT	CASSEQGAGNTIYF
TRBV6-5	TRBJ2-7	TRBD1	.	16	TGTGCCAGCAGTTACTTGGGACAGGGCCGGGTCTACGAGCAGTACTTC	CASSYLGQGRVYEQYF
TRBV30	TRBJ2-7	TRBD1	.	17	TGTGCCTGGAGTGTCACATCAAACCCGGGACAGTTATACGAGCAGTACTTC	CAWSVTSNPGQLYEQYF
TRBV6-1	TRBJ2-1	.	.	14	TGTGCCAGCGCCGGGACATCGATCTACAATGAGCAGTTCTTC	CASAGTSIYNEQFF